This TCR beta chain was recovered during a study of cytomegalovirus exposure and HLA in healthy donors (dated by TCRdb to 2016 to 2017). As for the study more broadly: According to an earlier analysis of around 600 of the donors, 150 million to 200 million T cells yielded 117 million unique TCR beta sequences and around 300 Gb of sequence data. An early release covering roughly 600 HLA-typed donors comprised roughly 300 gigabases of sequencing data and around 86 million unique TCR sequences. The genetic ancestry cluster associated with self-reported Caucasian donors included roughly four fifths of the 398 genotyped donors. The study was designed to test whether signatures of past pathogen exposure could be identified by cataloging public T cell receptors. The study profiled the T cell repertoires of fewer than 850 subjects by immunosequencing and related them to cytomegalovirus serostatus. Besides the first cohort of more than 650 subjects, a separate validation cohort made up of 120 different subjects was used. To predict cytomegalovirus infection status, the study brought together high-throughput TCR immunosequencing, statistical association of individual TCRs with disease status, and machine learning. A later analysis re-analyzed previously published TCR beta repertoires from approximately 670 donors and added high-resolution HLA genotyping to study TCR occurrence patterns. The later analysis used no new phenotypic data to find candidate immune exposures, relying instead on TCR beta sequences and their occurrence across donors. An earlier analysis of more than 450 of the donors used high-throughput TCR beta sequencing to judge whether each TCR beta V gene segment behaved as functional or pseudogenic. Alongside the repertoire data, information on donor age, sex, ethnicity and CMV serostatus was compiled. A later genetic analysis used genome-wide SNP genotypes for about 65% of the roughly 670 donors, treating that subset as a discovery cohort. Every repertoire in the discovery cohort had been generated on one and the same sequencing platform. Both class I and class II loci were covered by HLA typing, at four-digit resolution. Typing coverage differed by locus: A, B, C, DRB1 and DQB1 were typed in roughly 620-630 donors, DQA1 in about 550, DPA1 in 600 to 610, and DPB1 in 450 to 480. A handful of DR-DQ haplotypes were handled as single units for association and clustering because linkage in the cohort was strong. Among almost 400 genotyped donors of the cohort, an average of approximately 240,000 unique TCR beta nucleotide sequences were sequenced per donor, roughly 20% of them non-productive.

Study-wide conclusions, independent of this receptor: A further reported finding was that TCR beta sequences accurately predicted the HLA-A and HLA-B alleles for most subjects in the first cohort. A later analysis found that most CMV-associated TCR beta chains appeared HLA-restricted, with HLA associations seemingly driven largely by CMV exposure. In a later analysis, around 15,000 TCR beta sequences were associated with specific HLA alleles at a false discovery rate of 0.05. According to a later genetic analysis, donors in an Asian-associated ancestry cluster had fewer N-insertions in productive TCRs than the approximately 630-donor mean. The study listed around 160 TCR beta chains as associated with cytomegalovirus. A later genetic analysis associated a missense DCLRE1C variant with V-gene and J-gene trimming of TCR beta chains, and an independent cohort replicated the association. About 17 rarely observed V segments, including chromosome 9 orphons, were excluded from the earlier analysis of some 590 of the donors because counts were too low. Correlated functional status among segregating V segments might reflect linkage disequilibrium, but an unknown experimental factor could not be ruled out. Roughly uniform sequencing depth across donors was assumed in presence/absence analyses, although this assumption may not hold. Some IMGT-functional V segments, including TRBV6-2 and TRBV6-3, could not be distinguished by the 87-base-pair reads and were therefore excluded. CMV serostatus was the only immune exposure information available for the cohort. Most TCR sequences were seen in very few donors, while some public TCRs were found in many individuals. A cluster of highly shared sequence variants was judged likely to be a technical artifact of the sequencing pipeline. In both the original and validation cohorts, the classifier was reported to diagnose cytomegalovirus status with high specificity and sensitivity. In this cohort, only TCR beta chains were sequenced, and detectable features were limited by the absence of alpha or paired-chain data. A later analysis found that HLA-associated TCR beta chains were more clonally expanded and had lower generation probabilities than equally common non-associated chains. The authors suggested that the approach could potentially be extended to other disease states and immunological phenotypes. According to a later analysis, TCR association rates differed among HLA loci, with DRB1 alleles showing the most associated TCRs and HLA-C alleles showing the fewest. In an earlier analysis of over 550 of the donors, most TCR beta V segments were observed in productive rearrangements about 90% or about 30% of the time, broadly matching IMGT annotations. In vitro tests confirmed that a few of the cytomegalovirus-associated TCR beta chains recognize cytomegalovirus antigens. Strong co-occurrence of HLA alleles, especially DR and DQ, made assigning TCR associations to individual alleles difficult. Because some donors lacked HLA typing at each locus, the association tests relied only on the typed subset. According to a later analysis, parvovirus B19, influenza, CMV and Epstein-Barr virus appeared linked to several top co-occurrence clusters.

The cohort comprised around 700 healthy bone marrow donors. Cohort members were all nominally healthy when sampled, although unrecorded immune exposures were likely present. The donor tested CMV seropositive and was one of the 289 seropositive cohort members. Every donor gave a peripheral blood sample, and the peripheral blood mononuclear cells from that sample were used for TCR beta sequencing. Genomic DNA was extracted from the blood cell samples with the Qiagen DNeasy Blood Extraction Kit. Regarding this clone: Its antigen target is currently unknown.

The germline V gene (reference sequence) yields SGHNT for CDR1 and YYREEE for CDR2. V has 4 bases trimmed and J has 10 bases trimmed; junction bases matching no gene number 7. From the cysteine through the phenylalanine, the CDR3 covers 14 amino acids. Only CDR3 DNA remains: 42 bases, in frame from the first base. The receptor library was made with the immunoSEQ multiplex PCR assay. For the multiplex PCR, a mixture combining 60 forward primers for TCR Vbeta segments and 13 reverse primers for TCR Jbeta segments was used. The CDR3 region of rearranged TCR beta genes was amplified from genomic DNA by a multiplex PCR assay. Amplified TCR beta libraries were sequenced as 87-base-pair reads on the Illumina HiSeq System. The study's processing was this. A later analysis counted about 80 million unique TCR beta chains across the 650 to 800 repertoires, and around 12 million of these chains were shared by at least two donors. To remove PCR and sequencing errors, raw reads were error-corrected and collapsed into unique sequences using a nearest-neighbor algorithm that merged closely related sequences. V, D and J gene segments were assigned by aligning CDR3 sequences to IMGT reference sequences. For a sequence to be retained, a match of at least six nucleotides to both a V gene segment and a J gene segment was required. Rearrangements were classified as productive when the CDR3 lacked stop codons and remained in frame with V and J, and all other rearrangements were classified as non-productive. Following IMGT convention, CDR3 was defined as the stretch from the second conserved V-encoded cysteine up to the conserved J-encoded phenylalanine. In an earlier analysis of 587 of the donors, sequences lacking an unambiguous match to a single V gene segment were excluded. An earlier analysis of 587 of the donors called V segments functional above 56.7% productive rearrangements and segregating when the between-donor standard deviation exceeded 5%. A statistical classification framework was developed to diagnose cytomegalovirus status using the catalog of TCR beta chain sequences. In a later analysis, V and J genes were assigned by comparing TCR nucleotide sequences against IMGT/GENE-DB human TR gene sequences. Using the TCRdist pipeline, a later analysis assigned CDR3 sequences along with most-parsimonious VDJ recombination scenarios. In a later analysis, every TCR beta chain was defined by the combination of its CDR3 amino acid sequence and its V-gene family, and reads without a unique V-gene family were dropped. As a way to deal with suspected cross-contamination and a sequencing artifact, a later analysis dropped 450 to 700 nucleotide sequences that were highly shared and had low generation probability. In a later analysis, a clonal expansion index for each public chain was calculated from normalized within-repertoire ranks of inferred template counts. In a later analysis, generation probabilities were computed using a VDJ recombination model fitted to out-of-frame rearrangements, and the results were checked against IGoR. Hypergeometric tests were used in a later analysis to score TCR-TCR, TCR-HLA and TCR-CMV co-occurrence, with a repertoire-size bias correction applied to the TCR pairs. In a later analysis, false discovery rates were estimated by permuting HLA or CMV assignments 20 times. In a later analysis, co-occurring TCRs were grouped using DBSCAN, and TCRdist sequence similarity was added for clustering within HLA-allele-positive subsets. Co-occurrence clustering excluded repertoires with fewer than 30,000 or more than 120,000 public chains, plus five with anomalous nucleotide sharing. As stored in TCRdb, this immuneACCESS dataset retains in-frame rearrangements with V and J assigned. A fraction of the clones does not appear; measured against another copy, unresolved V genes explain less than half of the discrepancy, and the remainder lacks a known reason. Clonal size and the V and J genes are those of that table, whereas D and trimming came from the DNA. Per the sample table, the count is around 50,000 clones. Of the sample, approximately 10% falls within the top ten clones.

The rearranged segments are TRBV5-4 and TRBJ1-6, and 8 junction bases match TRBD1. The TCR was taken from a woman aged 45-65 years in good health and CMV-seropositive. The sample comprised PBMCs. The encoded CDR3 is CASSTRTGRSPLHF. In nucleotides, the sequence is TGTGCCAGCAGCACGAGGACAGGGCGATCACCCCTCCACTTT. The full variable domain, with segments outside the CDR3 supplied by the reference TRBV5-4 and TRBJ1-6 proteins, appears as ETGVTQSPTHLIKTRGQQVTLRCSSQSGHNTVSWYQQALGQGPQFIFQYYREEENGRGNFPPRFSGLQFPNYSSELNVNALELDDSALYLCASSTRTGRSPLHFGNGTRLTVT.